This TCR beta chain emerged from a study of blood T cell repertoires in COVID-19. Clones were sequenced by immunoSEQ multiplex PCR, and TCRdb holds only the in-frame ones, with some missing. Of some 200,000 clones in the sample, roughly 86% are singletons; the top ten hold around 2.7%. The germline gives CDR1 DFQATT, CDR2 SNEGSKA (reference sequence). Trimming took off 0 bases at V and 7 bases at J, with 3 bases between the two ends. The CDR3 is made up of 10 amino acids. The clonotype comes from a man aged 35 to 55 with active or convalescent COVID-19. V and J are TRBV20-1 and TRBJ1-2, with no clear D. Material: peripheral blood. CDR3 sequence (DNA): TGCAGTGCTAGAGAGGCTGGCTACACCTTC. Its translation is CSAREAGYTF.